This note documents a single TCR beta chain sequence. The antigen remains undetermined. This sample is drawn from a study of CD8 T cells in ankylosing spondylitis. The CDR3 runs to 15 residues. Per the germline V gene, CDR1 is DFQATT and CDR2 is SNEGSKA (reference sequence). Losses at the gene ends were 6 bases for V and 4 bases for J; bases not matched to a gene: 10. Each TCR beta library was made by quantitative 5'-RACE that incorporated molecular barcodes. TCRdb re-analysed the 5' RACE reads in MiXCR, keeping a single row per CDR3 protein. The data contain under 250,000 distinct CDR3 sequences, roughly 32% of them singletons. Study-level findings and limits: Significant enrichment of disease-linked clones was reportedly seen in matched ankylosing spondylitis synovial fluid. Ankylosing spondylitis blood appeared to be characterized by a TCR beta motif of eight highly homologous variants.

Specimen: blood, either unsorted or a sorted T cell fraction (not recorded which). The V and J genes are TRBV20-1 and TRBJ2-3, with 10 bases aligning to TRBD2. The source is a male donor with ankylosing spondylitis or in good health (not recorded which). The CDR3 DNA sequence: TGCAGTGCCGAAGACGAGCGGGGGGGCGCAGATACGCAGTATTTT. This encodes CSAEDERGGADTQYF.